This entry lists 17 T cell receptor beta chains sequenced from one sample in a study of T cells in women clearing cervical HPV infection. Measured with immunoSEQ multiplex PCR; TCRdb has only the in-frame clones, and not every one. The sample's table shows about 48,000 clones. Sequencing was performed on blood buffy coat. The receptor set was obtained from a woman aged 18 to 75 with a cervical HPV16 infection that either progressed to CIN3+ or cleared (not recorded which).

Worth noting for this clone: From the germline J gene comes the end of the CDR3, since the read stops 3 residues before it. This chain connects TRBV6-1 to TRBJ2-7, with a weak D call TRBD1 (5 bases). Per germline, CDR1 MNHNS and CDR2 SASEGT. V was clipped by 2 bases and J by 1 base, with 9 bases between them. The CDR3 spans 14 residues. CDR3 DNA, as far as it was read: TGTGCCAGCAGTGAATTAGCAGGGTCCTACGAG. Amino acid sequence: CASSELAGSYE. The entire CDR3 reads CASSELAGSYEQYF.

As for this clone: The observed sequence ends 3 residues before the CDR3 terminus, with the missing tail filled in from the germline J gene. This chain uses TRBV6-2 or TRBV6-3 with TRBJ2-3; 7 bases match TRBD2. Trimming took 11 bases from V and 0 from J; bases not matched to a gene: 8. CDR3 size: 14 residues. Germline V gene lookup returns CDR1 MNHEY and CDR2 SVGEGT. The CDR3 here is CAGGGTASTDTQYF. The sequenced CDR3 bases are TGTGCCGGGGGGGGGACCGCTAGCACAGATACG.

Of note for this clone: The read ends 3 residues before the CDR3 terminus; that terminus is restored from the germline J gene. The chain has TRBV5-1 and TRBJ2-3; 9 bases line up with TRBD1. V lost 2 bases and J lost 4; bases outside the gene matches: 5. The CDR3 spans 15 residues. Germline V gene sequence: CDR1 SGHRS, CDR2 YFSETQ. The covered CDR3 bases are TGCGCCAGCAGCTTACAGGGGGCAGCGGCAGATACG. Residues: CASSLQGAAADT. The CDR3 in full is CASSLQGAAADTQYF.

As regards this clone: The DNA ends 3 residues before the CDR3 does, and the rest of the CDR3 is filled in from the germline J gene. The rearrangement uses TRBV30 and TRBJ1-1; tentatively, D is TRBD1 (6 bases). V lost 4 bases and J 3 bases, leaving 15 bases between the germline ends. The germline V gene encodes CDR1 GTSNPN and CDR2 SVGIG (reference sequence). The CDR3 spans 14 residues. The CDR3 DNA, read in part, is TGTGCCTGGAACCCCGGGACAAGACACACTGAA. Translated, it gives CAWNPGTRHTE. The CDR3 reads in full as CAWNPGTRHTEAFF.

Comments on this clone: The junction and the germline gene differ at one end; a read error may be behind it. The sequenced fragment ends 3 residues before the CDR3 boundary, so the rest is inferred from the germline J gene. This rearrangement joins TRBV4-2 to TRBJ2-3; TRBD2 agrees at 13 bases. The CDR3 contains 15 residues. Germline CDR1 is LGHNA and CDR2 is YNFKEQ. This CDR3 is CASSSGLAGVDTQYF. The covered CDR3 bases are TGCGCCAGCAGCTCCGGACTAGCGGGGGTAGATACG.

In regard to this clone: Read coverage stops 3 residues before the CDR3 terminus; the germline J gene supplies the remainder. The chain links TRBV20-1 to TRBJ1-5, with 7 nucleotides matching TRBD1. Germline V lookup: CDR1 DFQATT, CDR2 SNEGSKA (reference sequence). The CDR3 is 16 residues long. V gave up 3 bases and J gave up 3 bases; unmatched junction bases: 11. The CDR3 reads CSASPPLRGNNQPQHF. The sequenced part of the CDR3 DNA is TGCAGTGCTAGCCCCCCTCTCAGGGGGAACAATCAGCCC.

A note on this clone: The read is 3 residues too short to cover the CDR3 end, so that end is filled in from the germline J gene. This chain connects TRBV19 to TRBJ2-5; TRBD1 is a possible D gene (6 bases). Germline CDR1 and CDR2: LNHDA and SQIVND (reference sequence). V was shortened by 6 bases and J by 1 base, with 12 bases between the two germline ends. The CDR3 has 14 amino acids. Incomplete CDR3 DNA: TGTGCCAGTAGACCAGGGACATCCCAAGAGACC. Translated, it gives CASRPGTSQET. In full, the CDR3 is CASRPGTSQETQYF.

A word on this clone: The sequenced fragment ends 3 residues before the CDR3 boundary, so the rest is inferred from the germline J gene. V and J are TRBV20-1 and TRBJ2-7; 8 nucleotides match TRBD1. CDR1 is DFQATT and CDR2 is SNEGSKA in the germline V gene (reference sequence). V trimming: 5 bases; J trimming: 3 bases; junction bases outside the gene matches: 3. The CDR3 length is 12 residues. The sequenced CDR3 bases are TGCAGTGCTGAGGACAGGGACTACGAG. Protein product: CSAEDRDYE. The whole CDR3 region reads CSAEDRDYEQYF.

CDR3 region: CSVPDRSGYTF. The CDR3 bases that were read are TGCAGCGTTCCGGACAGGTCTGGC. V is TRBV29-1 and J is TRBJ1-2, with TRBD1 matching over 7 bases. The CDR3 end lies 3 residues beyond the end of the read and is filled in from the germline J gene. From germline, CDR1 is SQVTM and CDR2 ANQGSEA. There are 11 residues in the CDR3. The V gene end was trimmed by 5 bases and the J gene end by 7 bases; junction bases not matched to a gene: 4.

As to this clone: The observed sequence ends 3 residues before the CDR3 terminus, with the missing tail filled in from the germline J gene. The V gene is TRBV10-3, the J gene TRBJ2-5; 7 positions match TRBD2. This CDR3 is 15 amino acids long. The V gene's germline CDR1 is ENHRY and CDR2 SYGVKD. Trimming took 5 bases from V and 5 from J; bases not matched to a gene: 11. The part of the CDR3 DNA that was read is TGTGCCATCAGTCCGGCGGGAGCGAGGATCGAGACC. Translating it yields CAISPAGARIET. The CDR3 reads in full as CAISPAGARIETQYF.

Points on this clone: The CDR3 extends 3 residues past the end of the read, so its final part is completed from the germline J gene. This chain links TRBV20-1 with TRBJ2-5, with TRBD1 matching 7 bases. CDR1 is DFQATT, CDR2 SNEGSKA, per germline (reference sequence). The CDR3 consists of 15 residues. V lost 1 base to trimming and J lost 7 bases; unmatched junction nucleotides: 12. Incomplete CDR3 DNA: TGCAGTGCTAGAGGTACAGGGGCCTCCTCCTGGACC. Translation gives CSARGTGASSWT. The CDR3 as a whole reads CSARGTGASSWTQYF.

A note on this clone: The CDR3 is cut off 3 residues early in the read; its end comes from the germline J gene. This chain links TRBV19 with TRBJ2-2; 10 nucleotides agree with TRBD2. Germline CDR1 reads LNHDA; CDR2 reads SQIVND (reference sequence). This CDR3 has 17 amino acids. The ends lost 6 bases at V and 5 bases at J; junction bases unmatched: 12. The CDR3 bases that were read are TGTGCCAGTAGCCAACGAGAGGGACTAGCGATTACCGGGGAG. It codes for CASSQREGLAITGE. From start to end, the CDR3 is CASSQREGLAITGELFF.

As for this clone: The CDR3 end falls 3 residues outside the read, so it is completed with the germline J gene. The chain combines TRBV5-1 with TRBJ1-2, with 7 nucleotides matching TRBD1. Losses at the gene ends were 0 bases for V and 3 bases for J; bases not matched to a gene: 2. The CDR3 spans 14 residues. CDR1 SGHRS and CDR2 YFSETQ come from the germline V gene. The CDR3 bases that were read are TGCGCCAGCAGCTTGGCGGGACAGCACTATGGC. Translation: CASSLAGQHYG. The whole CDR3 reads CASSLAGQHYGYTF.

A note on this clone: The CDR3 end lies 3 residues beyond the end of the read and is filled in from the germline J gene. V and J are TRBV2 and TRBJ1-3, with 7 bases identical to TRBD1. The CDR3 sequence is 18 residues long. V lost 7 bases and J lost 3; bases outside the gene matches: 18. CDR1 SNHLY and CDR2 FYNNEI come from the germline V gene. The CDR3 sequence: CASTAGHGRQGFGNTIYF. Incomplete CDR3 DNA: TGTGCCAGCACTGCGGGACACGGGAGACAGGGCTTTGGAAACACC. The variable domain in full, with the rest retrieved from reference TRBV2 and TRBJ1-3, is EPEVTQTPSHQVTQMGQEVILRCVPISNHLYFYWYRQILGQKVEFLVSFYNNEISEKSEIFDDQFSVERPDGSNFTLKIRSTKLEDSAMYFCASTAGHGRQGFGNTIYFGEGSWLTVV.

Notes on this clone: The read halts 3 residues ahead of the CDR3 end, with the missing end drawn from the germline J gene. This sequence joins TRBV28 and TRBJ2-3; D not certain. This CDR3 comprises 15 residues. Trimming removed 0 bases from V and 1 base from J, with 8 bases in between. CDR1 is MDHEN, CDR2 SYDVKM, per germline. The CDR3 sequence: CASSLWGSGTDTQYF. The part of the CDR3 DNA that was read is TGTGCCAGCAGTTTATGGGGCTCTGGCACAGATACG.

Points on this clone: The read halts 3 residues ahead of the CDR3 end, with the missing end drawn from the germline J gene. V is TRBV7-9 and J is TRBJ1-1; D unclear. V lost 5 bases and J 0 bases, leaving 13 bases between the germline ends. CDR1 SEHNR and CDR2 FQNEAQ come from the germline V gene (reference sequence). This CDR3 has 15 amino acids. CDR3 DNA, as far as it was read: TGTGCCAGCAGCCCAAGAGAGTACATGAACACTGAA. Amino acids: CASSPREYMNTE. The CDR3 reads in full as CASSPREYMNTEAFF.

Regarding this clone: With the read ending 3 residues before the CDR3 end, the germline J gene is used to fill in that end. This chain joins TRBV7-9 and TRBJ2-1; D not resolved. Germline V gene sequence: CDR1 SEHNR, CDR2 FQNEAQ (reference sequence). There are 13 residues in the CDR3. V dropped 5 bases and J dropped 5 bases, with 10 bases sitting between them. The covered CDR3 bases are TGTGCCAGCAGCGAGACAAGTCACAATGAG. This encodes CASSETSHNE. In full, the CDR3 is CASSETSHNEQFF.